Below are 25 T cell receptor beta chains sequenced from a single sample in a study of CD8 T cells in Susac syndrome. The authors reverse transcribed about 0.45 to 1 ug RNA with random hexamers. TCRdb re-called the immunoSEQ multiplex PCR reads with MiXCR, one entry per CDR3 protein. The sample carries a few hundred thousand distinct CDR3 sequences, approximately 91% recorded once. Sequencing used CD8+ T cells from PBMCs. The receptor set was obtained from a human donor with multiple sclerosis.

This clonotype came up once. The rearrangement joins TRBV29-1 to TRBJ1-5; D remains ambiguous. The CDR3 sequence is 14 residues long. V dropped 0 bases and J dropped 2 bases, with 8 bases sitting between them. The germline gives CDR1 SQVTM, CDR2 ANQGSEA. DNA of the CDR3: TGCAGCGTTGAAGAGTCAGTGGGCAATCAGCCCCAGCATTTT. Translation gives CSVEESVGNQPQHF.

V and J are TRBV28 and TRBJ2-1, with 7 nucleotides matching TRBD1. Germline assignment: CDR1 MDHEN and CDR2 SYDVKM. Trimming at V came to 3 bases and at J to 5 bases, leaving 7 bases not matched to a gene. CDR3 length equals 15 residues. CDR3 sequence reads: CASSFRGFRNNEQFF. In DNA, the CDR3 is TGTGCCAGCAGTTTCAGGGGGTTCAGGAACAATGAGCAGTTCTTC.

This chain's CDR3 is CASSYLTGNQPQHF. CDR3 nucleotides: TGTGCCAGCAGTTATCTCACAGGCAATCAGCCCCAGCATTTT. The rearrangement uses TRBV6-2 or TRBV6-3 and TRBJ1-5; D is unresolved. The CDR3 has 14 residues. Looked up from germline, CDR1 is MNHEY and CDR2 is SVGEGT. Trimming stripped 3 bases from V and 2 bases from J, with 8 bases between.

The CDR3 spells CAWDRLAGNDEQFF. The CDR3 region has the DNA TGTGCCTGGGATAGACTAGCGGGAAATGATGAGCAGTTCTTC. The chain uses TRBV30 and TRBJ2-1; 11 positions match TRBD2. V trimming: 5 bases; J trimming: 8 bases; junction bases outside the gene matches: 8. There are 14 residues in the CDR3. The germline V gene encodes CDR1 GTSNPN and CDR2 SVGIG (reference sequence).

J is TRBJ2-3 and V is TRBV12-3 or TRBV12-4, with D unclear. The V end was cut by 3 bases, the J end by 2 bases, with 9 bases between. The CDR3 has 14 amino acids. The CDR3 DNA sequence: TGTGCCAGCAGTTTGGTTGAGTCCACAGATACGCAGTATTTT. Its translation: CASSLVESTDTQYF.

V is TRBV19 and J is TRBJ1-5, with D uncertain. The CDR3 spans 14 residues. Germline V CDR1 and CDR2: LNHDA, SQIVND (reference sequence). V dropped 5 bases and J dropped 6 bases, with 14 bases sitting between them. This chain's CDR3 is CASSPSSGLQPQHF. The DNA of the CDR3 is TGTGCCAGTAGTCCCTCCTCCGGGCTTCAGCCCCAGCATTTT.

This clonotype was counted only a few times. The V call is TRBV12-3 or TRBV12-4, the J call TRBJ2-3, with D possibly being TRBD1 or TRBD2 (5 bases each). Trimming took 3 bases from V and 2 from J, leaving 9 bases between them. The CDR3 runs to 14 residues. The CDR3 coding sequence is TGTGCCAGCAGTTTGCAGGGACCCACAGATACGCAGTATTTT. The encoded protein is CASSLQGPTDTQYF.

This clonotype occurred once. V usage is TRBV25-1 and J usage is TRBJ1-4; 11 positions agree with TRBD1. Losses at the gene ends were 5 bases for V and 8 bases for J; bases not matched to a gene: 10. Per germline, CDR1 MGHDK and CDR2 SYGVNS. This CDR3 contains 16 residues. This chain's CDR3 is CASSPWTGGPLEKLFF. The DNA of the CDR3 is TGTGCCAGCAGTCCTTGGACAGGGGGCCCCCTCGAAAAACTGTTTTTT.

The CDR3 sequence is CASSGGDRGFYGYTF. In nucleotides, the CDR3 is TGTGCCAGCAGCGGCGGGGACAGGGGGTTTTATGGCTACACCTTC. The chain recombines TRBV5-4 with TRBJ1-2; the match to TRBD1 covers 11 bases. The CDR3 is 15 amino acids. Trimming at V came to 4 bases and at J to 5 bases, leaving 7 bases not matched to a gene. Germline-derived CDR1 and CDR2 are SGHNT and YYREEE (reference sequence).

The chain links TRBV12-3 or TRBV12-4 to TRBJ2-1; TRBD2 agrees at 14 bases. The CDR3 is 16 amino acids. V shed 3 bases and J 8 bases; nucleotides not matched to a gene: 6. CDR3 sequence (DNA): TGTGCCAGCAGTTTCGGGACTAGCGGGAGTACGGATGAGCAGTTCTTC. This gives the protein CASSFGTSGSTDEQFF.

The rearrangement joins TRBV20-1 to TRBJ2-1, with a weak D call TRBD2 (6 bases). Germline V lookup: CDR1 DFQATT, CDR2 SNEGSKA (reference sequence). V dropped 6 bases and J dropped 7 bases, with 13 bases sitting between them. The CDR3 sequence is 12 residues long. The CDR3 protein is CSAADRENEQFF. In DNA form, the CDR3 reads TGCAGTGCCGCTGATCGGGAGAATGAGCAGTTCTTC.

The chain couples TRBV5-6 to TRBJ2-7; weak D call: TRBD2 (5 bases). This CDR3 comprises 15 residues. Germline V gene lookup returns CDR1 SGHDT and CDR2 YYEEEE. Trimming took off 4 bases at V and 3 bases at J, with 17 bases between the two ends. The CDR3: CASSPLREGFYEQYF. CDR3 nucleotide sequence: TGTGCCAGCAGCCCACTGCGCGAGGGTTTCTACGAGCAGTACTTC.

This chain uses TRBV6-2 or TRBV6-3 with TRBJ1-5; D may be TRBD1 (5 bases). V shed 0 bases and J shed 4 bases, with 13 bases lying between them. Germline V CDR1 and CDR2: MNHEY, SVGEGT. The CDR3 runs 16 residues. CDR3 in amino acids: CASSYSKGAGNQPQHF. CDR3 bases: TGTGCCAGCAGTTACTCGAAAGGGGCGGGGAATCAGCCCCAGCATTTT.

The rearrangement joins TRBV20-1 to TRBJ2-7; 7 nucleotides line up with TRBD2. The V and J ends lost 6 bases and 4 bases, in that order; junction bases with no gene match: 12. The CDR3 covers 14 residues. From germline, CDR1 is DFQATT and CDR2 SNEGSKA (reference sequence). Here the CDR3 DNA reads TGCAGTGCGGTCGGACTAGAACTATTTTACGAGCAGTACTTC. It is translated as CSAVGLELFYEQYF.

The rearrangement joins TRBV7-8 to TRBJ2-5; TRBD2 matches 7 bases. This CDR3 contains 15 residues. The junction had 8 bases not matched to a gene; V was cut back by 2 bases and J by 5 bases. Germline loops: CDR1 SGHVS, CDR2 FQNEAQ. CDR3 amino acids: CASSLPRLAAETQYF. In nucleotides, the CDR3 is TGTGCCAGCAGCTTACCAAGACTAGCCGCCGAGACCCAGTACTTC.

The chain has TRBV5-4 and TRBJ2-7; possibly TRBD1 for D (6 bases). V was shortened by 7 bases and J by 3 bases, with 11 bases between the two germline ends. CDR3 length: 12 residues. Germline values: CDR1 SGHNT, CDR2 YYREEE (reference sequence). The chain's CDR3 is CASRQDSYEQYF. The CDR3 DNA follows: TGTGCCAGCCGACAGGATAGCTACGAGCAGTACTTC.

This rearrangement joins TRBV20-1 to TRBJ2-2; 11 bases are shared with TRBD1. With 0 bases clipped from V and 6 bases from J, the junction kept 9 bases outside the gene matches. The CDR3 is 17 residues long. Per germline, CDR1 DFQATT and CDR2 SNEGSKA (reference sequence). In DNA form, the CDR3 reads TGCAGTGCTAGAGATCCCCCGGGACAGGGGGACGCCGGGGAGCTGTTTTTT. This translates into CSARDPPGQGDAGELFF.

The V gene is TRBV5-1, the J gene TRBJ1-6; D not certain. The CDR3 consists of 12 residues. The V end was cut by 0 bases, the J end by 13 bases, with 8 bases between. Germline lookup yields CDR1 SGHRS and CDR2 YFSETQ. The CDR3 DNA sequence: TGCGCCAGCAGCTTGGGGGGAGTGCCCCTCCACTTT. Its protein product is CASSLGGVPLHF.

The CDR3 here is CASSLSEHTGELFF. DNA for the CDR3: TGTGCCAGCAGCCTCAGCGAACACACCGGGGAGCTGTTTTTT. V is TRBV9 and J is TRBJ2-2; no definite D call. The CDR3 sequence is 14 residues long. V was shortened by 4 bases and J by 3 bases, with 10 bases between the two germline ends. Germline CDR1 and CDR2: SGDLS and YYNGEE.

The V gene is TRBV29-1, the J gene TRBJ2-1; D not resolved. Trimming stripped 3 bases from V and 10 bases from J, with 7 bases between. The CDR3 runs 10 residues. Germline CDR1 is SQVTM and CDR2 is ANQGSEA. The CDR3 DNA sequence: TGCAGCGTTGATCTGGGGGAGCAGTTCTTC. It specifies CSVDLGEQFF.

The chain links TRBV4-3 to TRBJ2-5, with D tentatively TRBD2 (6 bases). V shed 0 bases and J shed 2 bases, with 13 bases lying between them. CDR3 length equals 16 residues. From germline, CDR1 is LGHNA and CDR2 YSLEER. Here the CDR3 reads CASSQDEAGTQETQYF. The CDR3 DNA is TGCGCCAGCAGCCAAGATGAGGCGGGGACGCAAGAGACCCAGTACTTC.

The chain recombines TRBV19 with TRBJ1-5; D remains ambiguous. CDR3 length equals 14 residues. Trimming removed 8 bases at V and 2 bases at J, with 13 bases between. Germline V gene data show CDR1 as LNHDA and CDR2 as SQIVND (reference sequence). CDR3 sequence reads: CASRRVRGNQPQHF. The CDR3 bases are TGTGCCAGTCGGAGGGTTCGCGGCAATCAGCCCCAGCATTTT.

The CDR3 nucleotides are TGTGCCAGCAGCCCAATGAGTACCCTGGATACGCAGTATTTT. This gives the protein CASSPMSTLDTQYF. V usage is TRBV7-8 and J usage is TRBJ2-3; D not resolved. The CDR3 sequence is 14 residues long. The germline CDR1 and CDR2 sequences are SGHVS and FQNEAQ. The V end lost 5 bases, the J end lost 6 bases, and 15 bases lay between the germline ends.

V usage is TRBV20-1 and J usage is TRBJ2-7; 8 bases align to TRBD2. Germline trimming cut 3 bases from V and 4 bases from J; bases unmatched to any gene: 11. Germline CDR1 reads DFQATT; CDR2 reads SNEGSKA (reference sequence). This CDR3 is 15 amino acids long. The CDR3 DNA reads TGCAGTGCTAGCCTAGAAGGCGGGAGGTGGTACGAGCAGTACTTC. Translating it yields CSASLEGGRWYEQYF.

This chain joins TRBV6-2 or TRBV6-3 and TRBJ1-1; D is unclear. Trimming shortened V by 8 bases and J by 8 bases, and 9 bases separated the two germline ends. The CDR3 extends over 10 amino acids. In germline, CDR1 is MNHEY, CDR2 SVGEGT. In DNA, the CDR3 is TGTGCCAGCTCAAGCCACGAAGCTTTCTTT. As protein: CASSSHEAFF.